This entry lists 21 T cell receptor beta chains sequenced from one sample in a study of shared clonotypes between healthy human individuals. TCRdb keeps only in-frame clones here, not all; method: immunoSEQ multiplex PCR. The data hold 2 million to 2.5 million clones, with 85% to 95% observed a single time. Sequenced: naive CD4+ T cells from PBMCs. As to subset: CD45RA+ positively selected. Receptor source: a man between 18 and 35 years old in good health. Some clones in this sample may be carry-over from other donors' samples.

The genes are TRBV27 and TRBJ1-5; TRBD1 matches 10 bases. Trimming took 0 bases from V and 0 from J; bases not matched to a gene: 2. CDR1 and CDR2 from the germline V gene are MNHEY and SMNVEV (reference sequence). CDR3 size: 17 residues. CDR3: CASSLSGQGYSNQPQHF. CDR3 DNA sequence: TGTGCCAGCAGTTTATCGGGACAGGGGTATAGCAATCAGCCCCAGCATTTT.

This clone was recorded once. The chain joins TRBV5-1 to TRBJ2-3; D might be TRBD2 (5 bases). The CDR3 spans 14 residues. Germline assignment: CDR1 SGHRS and CDR2 YFSETQ. Trimming pared 5 bases from V and 1 base from J, leaving 11 bases between. The CDR3 protein is CASRGYGGTDTQYF. The CDR3 nucleotides read TGCGCCAGCAGGGGGTACGGGGGCACAGATACGCAGTATTTT.

This chain joins TRBV11-3 and TRBJ1-1, with D possibly TRBD1 on 6 matching bases. This CDR3 comprises 13 residues. V was trimmed by 5 bases and J by 4 bases, leaving 11 bases between them. Germline V gives CDR1 SGHNT, CDR2 YENEEA. DNA of the CDR3: TGTGCCAGCAGCCTTACAGGGCTCACTGAAGCTTTCTTT. Translation gives CASSLTGLTEAFF. Full variable domain (missing parts from reference TRBV11-3 and TRBJ1-1): EAGVVQSPRYKIIEKKQPVAFWCNPISGHNTLYWYLQNLGQGPELLIRYENEEAVDDSQLPKDRFSAERLKGVDSTLKIQPAELGDSAVYLCASSLTGLTEAFFGQGTRLTVV.

The V gene is TRBV30, the J gene TRBJ1-6, with D possibly being TRBD1 (5 bases). In germline, CDR1 is GTSNPN, CDR2 SVGIG (reference sequence). Trimming took 3 bases from V and 0 from J, leaving 9 bases between them. This CDR3 contains 15 residues. CDR3 protein: CAWRRGGSYNSPLHF. Written as DNA, the CDR3 is TGTGCCTGGAGACGGGGCGGCTCCTATAATTCACCCCTCCACTTT.

In regard to this clone: At the DNA level, this CDR3 is encoded by other sequences in the same sample as well. The V and J genes are TRBV7-3 and TRBJ2-5; D not resolved. The CDR3 runs to 13 residues. CDR1 is SGHTA and CDR2 is FQGTGA in the germline V gene. V was trimmed by 4 bases and J by 2 bases, leaving 8 bases between them. The chain's CDR3 is CASSSGRQETQYF. The DNA of the CDR3 is TGTGCCAGCAGCTCTGGACGGCAAGAGACCCAGTACTTC.

The V gene is TRBV6-6, the J gene TRBJ2-1; unclear D gene. This CDR3 has 11 residues. Trimming stripped 8 bases from V and 6 bases from J, with 8 bases between. In germline, CDR1 is MNHNY, CDR2 SVGAGI (reference sequence). CDR3 bases: TGTGCCAGCGTGGAAGGCAATGAGCAGTTCTTC. This encodes CASVEGNEQFF.

The rearrangement links TRBV5-4 to TRBJ2-2; D uncertain. The CDR3 covers 13 residues. Trimming cost V 3 bases and J 4 bases, with 7 bases left between them. CDR1 and CDR2 from the germline V gene are SGHNT and YYREEE (reference sequence). DNA of the CDR3: TGTGCCAGCAGCTGGAGTGGCACCGGGGAGCTGTTTTTT. Protein sequence: CASSWSGTGELFF. The full variable domain, completed using reference TRBV5-4 and TRBJ2-2, is ETGVTQSPTHLIKTRGQQVTLRCSSQSGHNTVSWYQQALGQGPQFIFQYYREEENGRGNFPPRFSGLQFPNYSSELNVNALELDDSALYLCASSWSGTGELFFGEGSRLTVL.

The V and J genes are TRBV7-9 and TRBJ1-1, with D unclear. There are 12 residues in the CDR3. The V gene's germline CDR1 is SEHNR and CDR2 FQNEAQ (reference sequence). The germline V and J ends were trimmed by 5 bases and 5 bases, with 9 bases remaining between them. CDR3 protein: CASSPLWTEAFF. CDR3 sequence (DNA): TGTGCCAGCAGCCCCCTCTGGACTGAAGCTTTCTTT.

J is TRBJ2-2 and V is TRBV15; D is perhaps TRBD1 (5 bases). The CDR3 is 14 residues long. Looked up from germline, CDR1 is LNHNV and CDR2 is YYDKDF (reference sequence). V dropped 1 base and J dropped 3 bases, with 6 bases sitting between them. The CDR3 is CATSRGQYTGELFF. As DNA, the CDR3 is TGTGCCACCAGCAGAGGACAGTACACCGGGGAGCTGTTTTTT.

The chain combines TRBV12-5 with TRBJ1-1, with D unresolved. This CDR3 region has 13 residues. V was pared by 3 bases and J by 1 base, with 6 bases between. Germline-derived CDR1 and CDR2 are LGHNT and FRNRAP. CDR3 DNA: TGTGCTAGTGGTTTAACAAGGAACACTGAAGCTTTCTTT. Translated: CASGLTRNTEAFF.

Points on this clone: At the DNA level, this CDR3 is encoded by other sequences in the same sample as well. The chain carries TRBV30 and TRBJ2-7; no clear D. This CDR3 contains 11 residues. Deletions cut 0 bases from V and 4 bases from J, with 4 bases between. The germline gives CDR1 GTSNPN, CDR2 SVGIG (reference sequence). In DNA form, the CDR3 reads TGTGCCTGGAGTGTAGGGTACGAGCAGTACTTC. The encoded protein is CAWSVGYEQYF. Combining the CDR3 with reference TRBV30 and TRBJ2-7 gives the whole variable domain SQTIHQWPATLVQPVGSPLSLECTVEGTSNPNLYWYRQAAGRGLQLLFYSVGIGQISSEVPQNLSASRPQDRQFILSSKKLLLSDSGFYLCAWSVGYEQYFGPGTRLTVT.

The chain couples TRBV5-4 to TRBJ2-7, with 9 bases aligning to TRBD1. Losses at the gene ends were 0 bases for V and 4 bases for J; bases not matched to a gene: 5. The CDR3 runs 15 residues. Germline CDR1 is SGHNT and CDR2 is YYREEE (reference sequence). The CDR3 is CASSLGTGAYYEQYF. The CDR3 DNA is TGTGCCAGCAGCTTGGGGACAGGGGCGTATTACGAGCAGTACTTC.

The genes are TRBV28 and TRBJ1-2; D ambiguous. V lost 6 bases and J lost 8, with 10 bases in between. This CDR3 has 11 amino acids. Germline values: CDR1 MDHEN, CDR2 SYDVKM. The CDR3 sequence: CASRPTSGYTF. CDR3 DNA sequence: TGTGCCAGCAGACCGACAAGCGGCTACACCTTC.

Details on this clone: This CDR3 is also generated by other DNA sequences in the sample. The chain carries TRBV28 and TRBJ1-2, with 10 positions matching TRBD1. V lost 5 bases, J lost 5 bases, and 2 bases stayed unmatched. Germline-derived CDR1 and CDR2 are MDHEN and SYDVKM. The CDR3 is made up of 13 amino acids. CDR3 residues: CASSRQGAYGYTF. CDR3 bases: TGTGCCAGCAGTAGACAGGGGGCGTATGGCTACACCTTC.

The chain combines TRBV11-2 with TRBJ1-5; D may be TRBD1 (5 bases). The CDR3 runs to 14 residues. Trimming left V 5 bases short and J 16 bases short, with 24 bases between. The germline CDR1 and CDR2 sequences are SGHAT and FQNNGV. The CDR3 DNA follows: TGTGCCAGCAGCACAGTGCGGGGCTGGGGTTACCCCCATTTT. Translated: CASSTVRGWGYPHF.

Worth noting for this clone: At the DNA level, this CDR3 is encoded by other sequences in the same sample as well. This chain uses TRBV5-1 with TRBJ2-3, with TRBD2 matching 10 bases. V was pared by 0 bases and J by 0 bases, with 4 bases of the junction left unmatched. The CDR3 has 17 residues. Germline V gives CDR1 SGHRS, CDR2 YFSETQ. CDR3 region: CASSLEPSGGSTDTQYF. CDR3 coding DNA: TGCGCCAGCAGCTTGGAGCCTAGCGGGGGAAGCACAGATACGCAGTATTTT.

J is TRBJ2-3 and V is TRBV5-1, with a weak D call TRBD1 (6 bases). The CDR3 runs 17 residues. Germline loops: CDR1 SGHRS, CDR2 YFSETQ. Trimming removed 0 bases at V and 5 bases at J, with 19 bases between. DNA for the CDR3: TGCGCCAGCAGCTTGGGGAATACAGGGCCCCCCGTAGATACGCAGTATTTT. Residues: CASSLGNTGPPVDTQYF.

The chain is built from TRBV6-5 and TRBJ1-4; 8 bases align to TRBD1. CDR1 and CDR2 (germline): MNHEY, SVGAGI. The CDR3 sequence is 14 residues long. The V and J ends lost 5 bases and 14 bases, in that order; junction bases with no gene match: 13. CDR3 loop: CASSLKTGALPLFF. The CDR3 coding sequence is TGTGCCAGCAGTCTAAAGACAGGGGCCCTCCCTCTGTTTTTT.

This clone was recorded once. This chain links TRBV7-2 with TRBJ2-3; the match to TRBD2 covers 7 bases. CDR3 length equals 15 residues. Trimming at V came to 11 bases and at J to 3 bases, leaving 14 bases not matched to a gene. Germline V gene sequence: CDR1 SGHTA, CDR2 FQGNSA. DNA of the CDR3: TGTGCCTGCTCTCGGGGGAGGGCCGGGACAGATACGCAGTATTTT. Translated, it gives CACSRGRAGTDTQYF.

The chain couples TRBV7-9 to TRBJ2-5; D not certain. This CDR3 comprises 14 residues. V lost 5 bases to trimming and J lost 1 base, with 11 bases between them. Germline assignment: CDR1 SEHNR and CDR2 FQNEAQ (reference sequence). CDR3 in DNA: TGTGCCAGCAGCCCCACTTGGATCCAAGAGACCCAGTACTTC. It translates to CASSPTWIQETQYF. Variable domain in full (rest from reference TRBV7-9 and TRBJ2-5): DTGVSQNPRHKITKRGQNVTFRCDPISEHNRLYWYRQTLGQGPEFLTYFQNEAQLEKSRLLSDRFSAERPKGSFSTLEIQRTEQGDSAMYLCASSPTWIQETQYFGPGTRLLVL.

V and J are TRBV7-8 and TRBJ2-3; TRBD2 matches 16 bases. V dropped 6 bases and J dropped 7; count of bases not matched to a gene: 4. The CDR3 length is 15 residues. Germline V lookup: CDR1 SGHVS, CDR2 FQNEAQ. The CDR3 DNA is TGTGCCAGCAGACCGGGACTAGCGGGAGGGCATACGCAGTATTTT. Encoded protein: CASRPGLAGGHTQYF.